The 20 T cell receptor beta chains below all came from one sample that was sequenced in a study of blood T cell repertoires in COVID-19. Clones were sequenced by immunoSEQ multiplex PCR, and TCRdb holds only the in-frame ones, with some missing. Here the sample spans 200,000 to 300,000 clones, around 90% being singletons. Sequencing used peripheral blood. All receptors come from a man aged 55 to 70 who had recovered from COVID-19.

This clone was recorded only once. This rearrangement joins TRBV6-2 or TRBV6-3 to TRBJ1-2; D gene unclear. This CDR3 is built from 12 residues. Germline-derived CDR1 and CDR2 are MNHEY and SVGEGT. V lost 4 bases to trimming and J lost 5 bases, with 8 bases between them. Here the CDR3 reads CASSSSTYGYTF. The DNA for the CDR3 is TGTGCCAGCAGTTCCAGTACATATGGCTACACCTTC.

The chain links TRBV6-5 to TRBJ1-2; 8 bases map to TRBD1. CDR3 length equals 14 residues. The junction had 10 bases not matched to a gene; V was cut back by 5 bases and J by 8 bases. Germline V gene sequence: CDR1 MNHEY, CDR2 SVGAGI. The CDR3 sequence is CASSTRQGLGGYTF. Written as DNA, the CDR3 is TGTGCCAGCAGTACCCGACAGGGGTTGGGGGGCTACACCTTC.

The rearrangement links TRBV19 to TRBJ2-3, with 11 nucleotides matching TRBD1. CDR1 and CDR2 (germline): LNHDA, SQIVND (reference sequence). The V segment lost 4 bases and the J segment 2 bases; nucleotides outside the gene matches: 8. This CDR3 has 17 amino acids. The CDR3 coding sequence is TGTGCCAGTAGTACAAGCTGGGGACAGGGGGACACAGATACGCAGTATTTT. Amino acids: CASSTSWGQGDTDTQYF.

The chain couples TRBV6-5 to TRBJ1-4; 8 bases are shared with TRBD1. CDR1 MNHEY and CDR2 SVGAGI come from the germline V gene. This CDR3 is built from 14 residues. J was trimmed by 4 bases and V by 6 bases; bases with no gene match: 4. The CDR3 sequence is CASSRQGYNEKLFF. The DNA of the CDR3 is TGTGCCAGCAGCAGACAGGGGTATAATGAAAAACTGTTTTTT.

V usage is TRBV5-4 and J usage is TRBJ2-7, with 8 positions matching TRBD1. This CDR3 spans 14 amino acids. Germline V gene lookup returns CDR1 SGHNT and CDR2 YYREEE (reference sequence). Unmatched junction bases numbered 6, after V lost 4 bases and J lost 3 bases. In DNA form, the CDR3 reads TGTGCCAGCAGCATCGACAGGGGATACTACGAGCAGTACTTC. Its protein is CASSIDRGYYEQYF.

This clone has more than one count but fewer than ten. Distinct nucleotide sequences in the sample also encode this CDR3. The rearrangement links TRBV15 to TRBJ2-3; 12 nucleotides align to TRBD2. V gave up 3 bases and J gave up 3 bases; unmatched junction bases: 4. The V gene's germline CDR1 is LNHNV and CDR2 YYDKDF (reference sequence). The CDR3 loop spans 16 amino acids. The CDR3 reads CATSRSGLAGTDTQYF. For the CDR3, the DNA is TGTGCCACCAGCAGGAGTGGACTAGCGGGGACAGATACGCAGTATTTT.

The chain employs TRBV25-1 and TRBJ1-6, with a tentative D call TRBD1 (5 bases). The CDR3 runs 14 residues. Per germline, CDR1 MGHDK and CDR2 SYGVNS. Between the trimmed V and J ends, which lost 8 bases and 5 bases, there was a span of 13 bases. The chain's CDR3 is CASSGAGNNSPLHF. CDR3 coding DNA: TGTGCCAGCTCTGGGGCAGGGAATAATTCACCCCTCCACTTT.

This clone has just a few counts. Here the CDR3 reads CASSVEGTGSRPNTEAFF. CDR3 DNA sequence: TGTGCCAGCAGCGTAGAGGGGACAGGGAGCCGCCCGAACACTGAAGCTTTCTTT. The chain uses TRBV9 and TRBJ1-1, with 9 bases aligning to TRBD1. The germline gives CDR1 SGDLS, CDR2 YYNGEE. CDR3 size: 18 residues. Germline trimming cut 0 bases from V and 1 base from J; bases unmatched to any gene: 10.

The chain is built from TRBV6-4 and TRBJ1-4; 10 bases fit TRBD1. The CDR3 covers 14 residues. V dropped 6 bases and J dropped 5; count of bases not matched to a gene: 3. CDR1 MRHNA and CDR2 SNTAGT come from the germline V gene. The CDR3 bases are TGTGCCAGCAGCGCGGACAGGGGGAATGAAAAACTGTTTTTT. This sequence encodes CASSADRGNEKLFF.

This clone was recorded a few times. This sequence joins TRBV5-1 and TRBJ2-7, with 9 bases lining up with TRBD1. The CDR3 extends over 17 amino acids. The germline V gene encodes CDR1 SGHRS and CDR2 YFSETQ. V gave up 0 bases and J gave up 3 bases; unmatched junction bases: 10. CDR3 loop: CASSLAKGQGSFYEQYF. CDR3 bases: TGCGCCAGCAGCTTGGCCAAGGGACAGGGCTCCTTCTACGAGCAGTACTTC.

The chain is built from TRBV29-1 and TRBJ2-3; D perhaps matches TRBD1 (6 bases). The V gene lost 5 bases and the J gene lost 2 bases, with 14 bases spanning the gap. The CDR3 loop spans 14 amino acids. The germline V gene encodes CDR1 SQVTM and CDR2 ANQGSEA. The CDR3 bases are TGCAGCGTTCCCTACAGGGAATCCACAGATACGCAGTATTTT. This encodes CSVPYRESTDTQYF.

This sequence joins TRBV5-8 and TRBJ1-1; the match to TRBD1 covers 10 bases. With 4 bases clipped from V and 4 bases from J, the junction kept 7 bases outside the gene matches. From germline, CDR1 is SGHTS and CDR2 YDEGEE. CDR3 length equals 15 residues. The CDR3 sequence: CASSDRTGGTTEAFF. CDR3 nucleotides: TGTGCCAGCAGCGACCGGACAGGGGGAACCACTGAAGCTTTCTTT.

Note on this clone: Other DNA sequences in this sample translate to the same CDR3. V and J are TRBV21-1 and TRBJ2-7; TRBD2 is the table's D call and was not checked against the DNA. TRBV21-1 is designated a pseudogene. The CDR3 contains 16 residues. CDR3 in amino acids: CASSFIPGLYSYEQYF. CDR3 DNA sequence: TGTGCCAGCAGCTTTATCCCTGGACTATACTCCTACGAGCAGTACTTC.

The V gene is TRBV6-5, the J gene TRBJ2-7; D remains ambiguous. This CDR3 contains 13 residues. V was pared by 11 bases and J by 4 bases, with 18 bases between. The germline V gene encodes CDR1 MNHEY and CDR2 SVGAGI. The CDR3 protein is CAASHGPGYEQYF. CDR3 in DNA: TGTGCCGCCTCGCACGGCCCGGGTTACGAGCAGTACTTC.

This chain links TRBV24-1 with TRBJ1-3, with a possible D match to TRBD1 (5 bases). The length of the CDR3 is 15 residues. Trimming removed 2 bases at V and 5 bases at J, with 12 bases between. The V gene's germline CDR1 is KGHDR and CDR2 SFDVKD. The CDR3 reads CATSDSQDLRNTIYF. The CDR3 DNA sequence: TGTGCCACCAGTGATTCACAGGATCTGAGAAACACCATATATTTT.

This chain joins TRBV11-1 and TRBJ1-1, with TRBD1 matching 7 bases. This CDR3 is built from 15 residues. Germline V gene sequence: CDR1 SGHAT, CDR2 FQDESV (reference sequence). V lost 2 bases and J lost 0; bases outside the gene matches: 3. The CDR3 sequence is CASSLSGQVNTEAFF. The DNA for the CDR3 is TGTGCCAGCAGCTTAAGTGGACAGGTGAACACTGAAGCTTTCTTT.

The V call is TRBV10-3, the J call TRBJ1-2; D gene ambiguous. The CDR3 spans 12 residues. The germline gives CDR1 ENHRY, CDR2 SYGVKD. V was trimmed by 1 base and J by 4 bases, leaving 4 bases between them. The CDR3 reads CAISELVYGYTF. Written as DNA, the CDR3 is TGTGCCATCAGTGAGTTAGTCTATGGCTACACCTTC.

The chain recombines TRBV7-3 with TRBJ1-3; the D is unclear. The V end was cut by 5 bases, the J end by 0 bases, with 11 bases between. The CDR3 covers 15 residues. Germline V gene data show CDR1 as SGHTA and CDR2 as FQGTGA. The chain's CDR3 is CASSRGPSSGNTIYF. As DNA, the CDR3 is TGTGCCAGCAGCCGCGGGCCCAGCTCTGGAAACACCATATATTTT. The entire variable domain, with the rest obtained from reference TRBV7-3 and TRBJ1-3, is as follows: GAGVSQTPSNKVTEKGKYVELRCDPISGHTALYWYRQSLGQGPEFLIYFQGTGAADDSGLPNDRFFAVRPEGSVSTLKIQRTERGDSAVYLCASSRGPSSGNTIYFGEGSWLTVV.

The chain recombines TRBV5-1 with TRBJ2-1; TRBD2 aligns across 7 bases. This CDR3 has 20 residues. CDR1 and CDR2 from the germline V gene are SGHRS and YFSETQ. The J segment lost 0 bases and the V segment lost 3 bases, leaving 18 bases of the junction unmatched. The CDR3 nucleotides are TGCGCCAGCAGCTGGAGCGGGGCAAACCCTCTTAACCCCTCCTACAATGAGCAGTTCTTC. This gives the protein CASSWSGANPLNPSYNEQFF.

The V gene is TRBV5-1, the J gene TRBJ1-1, with a tentative D call TRBD1 (6 bases). The CDR3 sequence is 14 residues long. V gave up 4 bases and J gave up 1 base, with 11 bases separating them. Germline CDR1 SGHRS, CDR2 YFSETQ. The chain's CDR3 is CASSLGTTNTEAFF. For the CDR3, the DNA is TGCGCCAGCAGCCTCGGGACAACGAACACTGAAGCTTTCTTT.